This T cell receptor beta chain appears in the sequencing data of a study of blood T cell repertoires in COVID-19. On the study more broadly: T cells, B-cell-depleted T cells, or PBMCs supplied cDNA or gDNA.

In this sample, this clone turned up a few times. Authors' processing steps: Estimated nucleated cell counts came from reference gene primer amplification. Method: immunoSEQ multiplex PCR; TCRdb's copy keeps in-frame clones and lacks some. Clone size and V and J calls were adopted from that table, with D and trimming inferred from the DNA. Counted here are roughly 240,000 clones, 75% to 90% occurring once; the ten biggest clones make up roughly 4.6%. Germline-derived CDR1 and CDR2 are MDHEN and SYDVKM. Deletions cut 5 bases from V and 8 bases from J, with 15 bases between. This CDR3 spans 14 amino acids.

The gene calls are TRBV28 and TRBJ1-4; D possibly corresponds to TRBD1 (5 bases). The clonotype was recovered from a man in his 60s who had recovered from COVID-19. Source material: peripheral blood. The CDR3: CASSPPGGYEKLFF. The CDR3 DNA sequence: TGTGCCAGCAGTCCCCCCGGGGGTTACGAAAAACTGTTTTTT. Drawing the rest from reference TRBV28 and TRBJ1-4, the complete variable domain is DVKVTQSSRYLVKRTGEKVFLECVQDMDHENMFWYRQDPGLGLRLIYFSYDVKMKEKGDIPEGYSVSREKKERFSLILESASTNQTSMYLCASSPPGGYEKLFFGSGTQLSVL.